This TCR beta chain was found in a study of graft-versus-host responses after intestinal transplantation. Study results and limitations: Early after transplant, HvG clones declined as circulating GvH clones peaked.

Here immunoSEQ multiplex PCR was the method, and the copy in TCRdb shows in-frame clones only, minus some. Of tens of thousands of clones in the sample, approximately 90% were seen once. About this clone: Its antigen remains unknown.

This CDR3 is built from 13 residues. Trimming took off 5 bases at V and 6 bases at J, with 12 bases between the two ends. CDR1 SGHTA and CDR2 FQGTGA come from the germline V gene. This clonotype originated in a human donor who was the organ donor for an intestinal transplant. The sequencing used unstimulated CD8+ T cells sorted from spleen or lymph node cells, collected before transplant. V gene TRBV7-3 combines with J gene TRBJ2-3, with a possible D match to TRBD2 (6 bases). This CDR3 reads CASSPPSEDTQYF. In DNA form, the CDR3 reads TGTGCCAGCAGCCCCCCTAGCGAGGATACGCAGTATTTT.